The 20 T cell receptor beta chains below were found in one sample sequenced in a study of T cell responses to AZD1222 COVID-19 vaccine. Clones were read by immunoSEQ multiplex PCR, and TCRdb kept only the in-frame ones, dropping some. The sample holds around 200,000 clones, 90% to 95% seen once. Sample: peripheral blood, taken 28 days after the second AZD1222 dose. The receptors shown here come from an adult who received the AZD1222 COVID-19 vaccine.

CDR3 loop: CASSSLWENIQYF. The CDR3 DNA follows: TGTGCCAGCAGCTCCTTGTGGGAAAACATTCAGTACTTC. The chain has TRBV7-2 and TRBJ2-4; D unresolved. This CDR3 contains 13 residues. With 4 bases removed from V and 5 bases from J, the gap between germline ends came to 9 bases. The germline V gene has CDR1 SGHTA and CDR2 FQGNSA.

The V gene is TRBV7-2, the J gene TRBJ1-1; D unclear. Trimming stripped 1 base from V and 2 bases from J, with 8 bases between. This CDR3 spans 14 amino acids. CDR1 is SGHTA and CDR2 is FQGNSA in the germline V gene. CDR3 protein: CASSLGTVNTEAFF. Here the CDR3 DNA reads TGTGCCAGCAGCTTAGGGACGGTTAACACTGAAGCTTTCTTT. Full variable domain (remainder filled in from reference TRBV7-2 and TRBJ1-1): GAGVSQSPSNKVTEKGKDVELRCDPISGHTALYWYRQSLGQGLEFLIYFQGNSAPDKSGLPSDRFSAERTGGSVSTLTIQRTQQEDSAVYLCASSLGTVNTEAFFGQGTRLTVV.

The chain joins TRBV28 to TRBJ1-5, with TRBD1 matching over 7 bases. The length of the CDR3 is 14 residues. The germline V gene encodes CDR1 MDHEN and CDR2 SYDVKM. The V and J ends lost 6 bases and 5 bases, in that order; junction bases with no gene match: 7. This CDR3 reads CASRYTGEYQPQHF. CDR3 nucleotides: TGTGCCAGCAGGTATACAGGGGAATATCAGCCCCAGCATTTT. The whole variable domain, filled in from reference TRBV28 and TRBJ1-5, reads DVKVTQSSRYLVKRTGEKVFLECVQDMDHENMFWYRQDPGLGLRLIYFSYDVKMKEKGDIPEGYSVSREKKERFSLILESASTNQTSMYLCASRYTGEYQPQHFGDGTRLSIL.

The rearrangement uses TRBV19 and TRBJ2-5, with unresolved D. Germline CDR1 reads LNHDA; CDR2 reads SQIVND (reference sequence). The ends were cut back, 4 bases at V and 5 bases at J, with 14 bases in the middle. The CDR3 is 14 residues long. The CDR3 spells CASSKFGSRETQYF. In DNA form, the CDR3 reads TGTGCCAGTAGTAAGTTCGGCAGTAGGGAGACCCAGTACTTC. Using reference TRBV19 and TRBJ2-5 for the parts outside the CDR3, the full variable domain is DGGITQSPKYLFRKEGQNVTLSCEQNLNHDAMYWYRQDPGQGLRLIYYSQIVNDFQKGDIAEGYSVSREKKESFPLTVTSAQKNPTAFYLCASSKFGSRETQYFGPGTRLLVL.

The V call is TRBV6-4, the J call TRBJ2-1, with TRBD1 matching over 10 bases. Germline assignment: CDR1 MRHNA and CDR2 SNTAGT. Germline trimming cut 8 bases from V and 5 bases from J; bases unmatched to any gene: 12. There are 16 residues in the CDR3. Here the CDR3 reads CASRSLGQGGNNEQFF. CDR3 sequence (DNA): TGTGCCAGCCGTTCCCTCGGACAGGGGGGAAACAATGAGCAGTTCTTC.

The V gene is TRBV6-2 or TRBV6-3, the J gene TRBJ2-2, with 8 bases aligning to TRBD1. This CDR3 spans 16 amino acids. The germline gives CDR1 MNHEY, CDR2 SVGEGT. Trimming cost V 4 bases and J 5 bases; bases outside gene matches: 9. CDR3 in amino acids: CASSSIGQGWTGELFF. CDR3 nucleotides: TGTGCCAGCAGTTCCATCGGACAGGGTTGGACCGGGGAGCTGTTTTTT.

This chain connects TRBV5-6 to TRBJ2-7; 12 bases align to TRBD2. The CDR3 is 14 amino acids. The V and J ends lost 2 bases and 6 bases, in that order; junction bases with no gene match: 3. Germline CDR1 and CDR2: SGHDT and YYEEEE. The CDR3 DNA sequence: TGTGCCAGCAGCTTACTAGCGGGAGGATCCGAGCAGTACTTC. It translates to CASSLLAGGSEQYF.

The rearrangement uses TRBV5-6 and TRBJ1-2; D remains unclear. V was cut by 0 bases and J by 4 bases, with 10 bases left in between. CDR1 and CDR2 (germline): SGHDT, YYEEEE. This CDR3 is built from 14 residues. The CDR3 is CASSLVGRSYGYTF. Here the CDR3 DNA reads TGTGCCAGCAGCTTGGTAGGCAGGAGCTATGGCTACACCTTC.

Of note for this clone: Mismatch with germline at one junction end may stem from a read error. V gene TRBV4-3 combines with J gene TRBJ1-5; D may be TRBD1 (6 bases). This CDR3 has 16 amino acids. Looked up from germline, CDR1 is LGHNA and CDR2 is YSLEER. Written as DNA, the CDR3 is TGCGCCAGCAGCCAAGATTTCCGGGGGGCCCCGAGGCCCCGGCATTTT. Protein: CASSQDFRGAPRPRHF.

The gene calls are TRBV11-3 and TRBJ2-5, with a weak D call TRBD2 (5 bases). This CDR3 has 14 amino acids. The ends were cut back, 0 bases at V and 4 bases at J, with 9 bases in the middle. Germline CDR1 reads SGHNT; CDR2 reads YENEEA. The CDR3 bases are TGTGCCAGCAGCTTAGACAGCGGAGGAGAGACCCAGTACTTC. The encoded protein is CASSLDSGGETQYF.

The J gene is TRBJ1-1, the V gene TRBV7-9; 9 positions match TRBD1. The CDR3 runs 14 residues. The trim removed 4 bases at V and 3 bases at J, leaving 3 bases unmatched. CDR1 is SEHNR and CDR2 is FQNEAQ in the germline V gene (reference sequence). The chain's CDR3 is CASSSGQGHTEAFF. CDR3 DNA: TGTGCCAGCAGCTCGGGACAGGGCCACACTGAAGCTTTCTTT.

J is TRBJ2-7 and V is TRBV5-4; D perhaps matches TRBD1 (6 bases). The V gene's germline CDR1 is SGHNT and CDR2 YYREEE (reference sequence). V was pared by 7 bases and J by 4 bases, with 21 bases between. The CDR3 spans 15 residues. CDR3 DNA: TGTGCCAGCGGAAGGGGATCTGGGGGACAATACGAGCAGTACTTC. Its protein product is CASGRGSGGQYEQYF.

V and J are TRBV28 and TRBJ1-2; a possible D gene is TRBD1 (6 bases). The V gene's germline CDR1 is MDHEN and CDR2 SYDVKM. The V end lost 8 bases, the J end lost 8 bases, and 18 bases lay between the germline ends. CDR3 length equals 13 residues. The CDR3 sequence: CASSDSLLWGYTF. The CDR3, as DNA: TGTGCCAGCTCGGACAGTCTACTATGGGGCTACACCTTC.

CDR3 region: CASSQEEGLQYNEQFF. Here the CDR3 DNA reads TGTGCCAGCAGCCAAGAGGAGGGTCTCCAGTACAATGAGCAGTTCTTC. The rearrangement uses TRBV3-1 (or the pseudogene TRBV3-2) and TRBJ2-1; a weak D match, TRBD2 (6 bases). The CDR3 contains 16 residues. Germline CDR1 is LGHDT and CDR2 is YNNKEL (reference sequence). Trimming cost V 0 bases and J 4 bases, with 13 bases left between them.

This rearrangement joins TRBV28 to TRBJ2-3; perhaps TRBD2 as D (7 bases). The CDR3 has 16 amino acids. Germline loops: CDR1 MDHEN, CDR2 SYDVKM. V lost 6 bases, J lost 3 bases, and 19 bases lay in between. The CDR3 reads CASSITAAGATDTQYF. DNA for the CDR3: TGTGCCAGCAGCATCACGGCGGCGGGGGCAACAGATACGCAGTATTTT. Full variable domain (remainder filled in from reference TRBV28 and TRBJ2-3): DVKVTQSSRYLVKRTGEKVFLECVQDMDHENMFWYRQDPGLGLRLIYFSYDVKMKEKGDIPEGYSVSREKKERFSLILESASTNQTSMYLCASSITAAGATDTQYFGPGTRLTVL.

This clone is a singleton in its sample. The rearrangement uses TRBV2 and TRBJ1-4; 8 bases map to TRBD1. Losses at the gene ends were 4 bases for V and 8 bases for J; bases not matched to a gene: 9. This CDR3 has 15 residues. CDR1 SNHLY and CDR2 FYNNEI come from the germline V gene. The CDR3 sequence: CASSGTGTVGEKLFF. The CDR3 DNA follows: TGTGCCAGCAGTGGGACAGGGACGGTGGGGGAAAAACTGTTTTTT.

This clone was counted a single time. The chain is built from TRBV5-1 and TRBJ1-6; 8 nucleotides agree with TRBD1. V dropped 4 bases and J dropped 5; count of bases not matched to a gene: 2. The CDR3 runs to 14 residues. Germline CDR1 is SGHRS and CDR2 is YFSETQ. As DNA, the CDR3 is TGCGCCAGCAGCCAGGGACAGGATAATTCACCCCTCCACTTT. This encodes CASSQGQDNSPLHF.

The chain combines TRBV7-6 with TRBJ2-1; maybe TRBD2 (6 bases). The CDR3 contains 15 residues. Per the germline V gene, CDR1 is SGHVS and CDR2 is FNYEAQ. The V end was cut by 4 bases, the J end by 0 bases, with 10 bases between. The CDR3, as DNA: TGTGCCAGCAGCTCTAGCGCGATCTCCTACAATGAGCAGTTCTTC. This gives the protein CASSSSAISYNEQFF.

The chain recombines TRBV12-3 or TRBV12-4 with TRBJ2-1; D is perhaps TRBD1 or TRBD2 (6 bases each). Trimming left V 5 bases short and J 8 bases short, with 10 bases between. This CDR3 contains 12 residues. The CDR3 DNA sequence: TGTGCCAGCAGTAGGGGGGAACATGAGCAGTTCTTC. As protein: CASSRGEHEQFF.

The genes are TRBV28 and TRBJ1-2, with D tentatively TRBD1 (5 bases). CDR3 length: 13 residues. From germline, CDR1 is MDHEN and CDR2 SYDVKM. The V end was cut by 3 bases, the J end by 8 bases, with 13 bases between. The CDR3 sequence: CASSFTGLMGYTF. For the CDR3, the DNA is TGTGCCAGCAGTTTCACGGGGCTCATGGGCTACACCTTC.